The 7 T cell receptor beta chains given below trace back to one sample, sequenced in a study of CD8 T cells in ankylosing spondylitis. TCRdb ran MiXCR on the 5' RACE reads and lists one entry per CDR3 protein. In the table there are 250,000 to 400,000 distinct CDR3 sequences, around 10% of which are singletons. The material sequenced was blood, either unsorted or a sorted T cell fraction (not recorded which). Source of these receptors: a female donor with ankylosing spondylitis or in good health (not recorded which).

The chain has TRBV18 and TRBJ1-2, with D perhaps matching TRBD1 (6 bases). Trimming left V 5 bases short and J 7 bases short, with 20 bases between. This CDR3 has 15 residues. The germline gives CDR1 KGHSH, CDR2 LQKENI. The CDR3 region has the DNA TGTGCCAGCTCAGAGGATATTCAGGGGCTGTCTGGCTACACCTTC. This gives the protein CASSEDIQGLSGYTF.

This clonotype was counted ten times or more. The chain links TRBV6-1 to TRBJ1-6, with D perhaps TRBD1 (6 bases). V gave up 4 bases and J gave up 9 bases, with 19 bases separating them. Looked up from germline, CDR1 is MNHNS and CDR2 is SASEGT. The CDR3 sequence is 16 residues long. The CDR3 protein is CASSGFGQGSSSPLHF. The CDR3 DNA reads as TGTGCCAGCAGTGGCTTCGGGCAGGGGTCCAGTTCACCCCTCCACTTT.

Many counts were recorded for this clonotype. The rearrangement uses TRBV11-1 and TRBJ2-7; tentative D call: TRBD1 (6 bases). The V end lost 1 base, the J end lost 7 bases, and 26 bases lay between the germline ends. The CDR3 is 18 residues long. Germline CDR1 is SGHAT and CDR2 is FQDESV (reference sequence). DNA of the CDR3: TGTGCCAGCAGCTTAGTCCTTGGTTCGTTGGGGGCCCTACGTGAGCAGTACTTC. The encoded protein is CASSLVLGSLGALREQYF.

The rearrangement joins TRBV7-2 to TRBJ1-2, with a possible D match to TRBD1 (6 bases). In germline, CDR1 is SGHTA, CDR2 FQGNSA. Trimming left V 5 bases short and J 3 bases short, with 19 bases between. This CDR3 has 16 amino acids. The CDR3 sequence: CASSPPGQPWDYGYTF. CDR3 sequence (DNA): TGTGCCAGCAGCCCGCCAGGACAGCCCTGGGACTATGGCTACACCTTC.

This clonotype occurred many times. The V and J genes are TRBV6-1 and TRBJ2-7; 7 nucleotides match TRBD1. The CDR3 runs 16 residues. V gave up 5 bases and J gave up 2 bases; unmatched junction bases: 12. Per germline, CDR1 MNHNS and CDR2 SASEGT. The CDR3 loop is CASSPLGQVSPYEQYF. CDR3 in DNA: TGTGCCAGCAGTCCACTAGGACAGGTATCCCCCTACGAGCAGTACTTC.

This clonotype occurred many times. V and J are TRBV18 and TRBJ2-7; 9 nucleotides align to TRBD1. From germline, CDR1 is KGHSH and CDR2 LQKENI. V shed 3 bases and J 6 bases; nucleotides not matched to a gene: 6. The CDR3 runs 14 residues. The CDR3 nucleotides are TGTGCCAGCTCACCGGGACAGGGATCCAGCGAGCAGTACTTC. The encoded protein is CASSPGQGSSEQYF.

This clonotype has a count of ten or more. The chain employs TRBV27 and TRBJ2-3, with TRBD2 matching over 10 bases. The CDR3 sequence is 16 residues long. The ends lost 5 bases at V and 2 bases at J; junction bases unmatched: 7. The germline V gene encodes CDR1 MNHEY and CDR2 SMNVEV (reference sequence). CDR3 coding DNA: TGTGCCAGCAGTCTAAGGAGCGGGAGGGCCACAGATACGCAGTATTTT. Encoded protein: CASSLRSGRATDTQYF.